This T cell receptor (beta chain) comes out of a study of Ad26.COV2.S vaccination and SARS-CoV-2 variants. The CDR3 spans 14 residues. Trimming pared 3 bases from V and 0 bases from J, leaving 8 bases between. The germline CDR1 and CDR2 sequences are SNHLY and FYNNEI. Data came from immunoSEQ multiplex PCR; TCRdb stores just in-frame clones and leaves some out. This sample has about 350,000 clones, with around 88% found just once. As to treatment: about 20 received Ad26.COV2.S at low or high dose, single or two shots; about 5 received placebo; per-sample allocation not given. Following the first vaccine or placebo injection, samples were taken on day 63. Cohort 1b enrolled adults aged 18-55 years in Boston. An Ad26 vector was used to express Wuhan-strain SARS-CoV-2 spike as the vaccine.

J is TRBJ1-1 and V is TRBV2; no firm D call. Sample: peripheral blood, taken in a trial of Ad26.COV2.S vaccine versus placebo. The sequence was collected from a person between 18 and 65 years old who received the Ad26.COV2.S COVID-19 vaccine or a placebo. DNA of the CDR3: TGTGCCAGCAGTGAGGCAGGTTTGAACACTGAAGCTTTCTTT. Protein sequence: CASSEAGLNTEAFF. The full variable domain, in which reference TRBV2 and TRBJ1-1 provide the parts outside the CDR3, is EPEVTQTPSHQVTQMGQEVILRCVPISNHLYFYWYRQILGQKVEFLVSFYNNEISEKSEIFDDQFSVERPDGSNFTLKIRSTKLEDSAMYFCASSEAGLNTEAFFGQGTRLTVV.